Presented here are 28 T cell receptor beta chains from one specimen sequenced in a study of T cell responses to AZD1222 COVID-19 vaccine. This table comes from immunoSEQ multiplex PCR, and its TCRdb copy is limited to in-frame clones, with some not included. Of around 100,000 clones in the sample, around nine tenths were seen once. The material was peripheral blood, obtained on day 0 of AZD1222 vaccination. Source of these receptors: an adult in good health.

The DNA for the CDR3 is TGCGCCAGCAGCCAAGGACAGCTAACGGGTTATGGCTACACCTTC. As protein: CASSQGQLTGYGYTF. The gene calls are TRBV4-1 and TRBJ1-2; D might be TRBD1 (5 bases). Germline V CDR1 and CDR2: MGHRA, YSYEKL. This CDR3 is 15 amino acids long. V was trimmed by 1 base and J by 5 bases, leaving 14 bases between them.

The chain uses TRBV6-5 and TRBJ2-6; the match to TRBD1 covers 7 bases. Germline V gene data show CDR1 as MNHEY and CDR2 as SVGAGI. The CDR3 is made up of 15 amino acids. J lost 0 bases, V lost 5 bases, and 1 base had no gene match. The CDR3 loop is CASSRTGSGANVLTF. CDR3 coding DNA: TGTGCCAGCAGTCGGACAGGCTCTGGGGCCAACGTCCTGACTTTC.

The chain recombines TRBV12-3 or TRBV12-4 with TRBJ1-6; D perhaps matches TRBD1 (5 bases). The CDR3 spans 13 residues. The V gene lost 6 bases and the J gene lost 11 bases, with 14 bases spanning the gap. The CDR3 here is CASSRAWGPPLHF. In DNA, the CDR3 is TGTGCCAGCAGCCGTGCCTGGGGCCCACCCCTCCACTTT.

The chain employs TRBV16 and TRBJ1-1, with no clear D. The ends were cut back, 0 bases at V and 6 bases at J, with 11 bases in the middle. From germline, CDR1 is KGHSY and CDR2 FQNENV. The CDR3 spans 14 residues. CDR3 sequence (DNA): TGTGCCAGCAGCCAATCGACGGGCCTGGCTGAAGCTTTCTTT. This translates into CASSQSTGLAEAFF.

The chain employs TRBV5-1 and TRBJ2-2; 10 bases line up with TRBD1. V was clipped by 3 bases and J by 2 bases; unmatched bases: 4. Per germline, CDR1 SGHRS and CDR2 YFSETQ. The CDR3 totals 16 residues. The DNA of the CDR3 is TGCGCCAGCAGCTGGGGACAGGGGTTTAACACCGGGGAGCTGTTTTTT. This encodes CASSWGQGFNTGELFF.

This rearrangement joins TRBV3-1 (or the pseudogene TRBV3-2) to TRBJ1-2; a possible D gene is TRBD1 (5 bases). The germline gives CDR1 LGHDT, CDR2 YNNKEL (reference sequence). CDR3 length: 16 amino acids. V gave up 1 base and J gave up 1 base, with 13 bases separating them. The CDR3 coding sequence is TGTGCCAGCAGCCAAGCAGGGACTCCTCTTAACTATGGCTACACCTTC. Protein sequence: CASSQAGTPLNYGYTF.

The J gene is TRBJ2-5, the V gene TRBV7-2; no firm D call. This CDR3 region has 13 residues. Trimming removed 3 bases at V and 3 bases at J, with 8 bases between. Germline V lookup: CDR1 SGHTA, CDR2 FQGNSA. Here the CDR3 DNA reads TGTGCCAGCAGCTTTGGCGCAAAAGAGACCCAGTACTTC. This sequence encodes CASSFGAKETQYF. The full variable domain, completed using reference TRBV7-2 and TRBJ2-5, is GAGVSQSPSNKVTEKGKDVELRCDPISGHTALYWYRQSLGQGLEFLIYFQGNSAPDKSGLPSDRFSAERTGGSVSTLTIQRTQQEDSAVYLCASSFGAKETQYFGPGTRLLVL.

This clone has only one observation. The V call is TRBV2, the J call TRBJ1-2; no clear D gene. From germline, CDR1 is SNHLY and CDR2 FYNNEI. With 11 bases removed from V and 3 bases from J, the gap between germline ends came to 13 bases. CDR3 length: 12 residues. The CDR3 is CALTVMHYGYTF. Here the CDR3 DNA reads TGTGCCCTCACAGTCATGCACTATGGCTACACCTTC.

This chain connects TRBV7-9 to TRBJ1-4; tentative D call: TRBD1 (5 bases). In germline, CDR1 is SEHNR, CDR2 FQNEAQ (reference sequence). CDR3 size: 15 residues. V was cut by 3 bases and J by 3 bases, with 11 bases left in between. This CDR3 reads CASSFGARANEKLFF. The CDR3 DNA is TGTGCCAGCAGCTTTGGGGCGCGGGCTAATGAAAAACTGTTTTTT.

V and J are TRBV21-1 and TRBJ2-7; the table calls TRBD2, which could not be checked here. TRBV21-1 has pseudogene status. The CDR3 loop spans 14 amino acids. CDR3 DNA: TGTGCCAGCACCTCTCTAGCTAAGTCGTACGAGCAGTACTTC. Translation gives CASTSLAKSYEQYF.

The chain recombines TRBV28 with TRBJ1-5; D unclear. There are 12 residues in the CDR3. V was shortened by 1 base and J by 7 bases, with 5 bases between the two germline ends. The germline gives CDR1 MDHEN, CDR2 SYDVKM. CDR3 in DNA: TGTGCCAGCAGTTTATCCGACCAGCCCCAGCATTTT. Translated, it gives CASSLSDQPQHF.

This rearrangement joins TRBV11-1 to TRBJ2-4, with a possible D match to TRBD1 (5 bases). The CDR3 loop spans 16 amino acids. V lost 5 bases to trimming and J lost 2 bases, with 16 bases between them. The germline V gene encodes CDR1 SGHAT and CDR2 FQDESV (reference sequence). CDR3 sequence (DNA): TGTGCCAGCAGCCCAAGAGACCCAGGGACCAAAAACATTCAGTACTTC. It yields the protein CASSPRDPGTKNIQYF.

The chain is built from TRBV3-1 (or the pseudogene TRBV3-2) and TRBJ1-2, with 8 bases identical to TRBD1. CDR1 LGHDT and CDR2 YNNKEL come from the germline V gene (reference sequence). The CDR3 covers 14 residues. After removal of 0 bases from V and 8 bases from J, the junction contained 5 bases not matched to a gene. The CDR3 nucleotides are TGTGCCAGCAGCCAAGAGGACAGGGCGGGAGGCTACACCTTC. Residues: CASSQEDRAGGYTF.

In nucleotides, the CDR3 is TGTGCCAGCAGCTTAGCGCCCCGGGTCTATGGCTACACCTTC. Translated, it gives CASSLAPRVYGYTF. The chain joins TRBV7-9 to TRBJ1-2; no firm D call. Per the germline V gene, CDR1 is SEHNR and CDR2 is FQNEAQ (reference sequence). V lost 0 bases, J lost 4 bases, and 9 bases lay in between. The CDR3 contains 14 residues.

V and J are TRBV5-4 and TRBJ2-3; D remains unclear. Germline CDR1 and CDR2: SGHNT and YYREEE (reference sequence). The CDR3 loop spans 13 amino acids. V lost 4 bases and J lost 2, with 8 bases in between. In DNA, the CDR3 is TGTGCCAGCAGCGAATGGTTCACAGATACGCAGTATTTT. It encodes CASSEWFTDTQYF.

The chain joins TRBV19 to TRBJ1-6; D is uncertain. The CDR3 runs to 15 residues. Germline-derived CDR1 and CDR2 are LNHDA and SQIVND (reference sequence). Trimming removed 5 bases at V and 3 bases at J, with 11 bases between. The CDR3 region is CASSRQPDYNSPLHF. CDR3 bases: TGTGCCAGTAGTCGGCAGCCAGACTATAATTCACCCCTCCACTTT. Complete variable domain (other parts from reference TRBV19 and TRBJ1-6): DGGITQSPKYLFRKEGQNVTLSCEQNLNHDAMYWYRQDPGQGLRLIYYSQIVNDFQKGDIAEGYSVSREKKESFPLTVTSAQKNPTAFYLCASSRQPDYNSPLHFGNGTRLTVT.

This clone was seen a few times. The chain couples TRBV4-1 to TRBJ2-1, with 12 bases that match TRBD2. Germline-derived CDR1 and CDR2 are MGHRA and YSYEKL. This CDR3 is 19 amino acids long. Trimming removed 0 bases from V and 3 bases from J; junction bases left unmatched: 9. The CDR3 coding sequence is TGCGCCAGCAGCCAAGAGAGGCTAGCGGGGGGGAAACTCTACAATGAGCAGTTCTTC. Protein product: CASSQERLAGGKLYNEQFF.

V gene TRBV28 combines with J gene TRBJ1-1; unclear D gene. With 4 bases removed from V and 2 bases from J, the gap between germline ends came to 8 bases. The CDR3 has 13 amino acids. Per germline, CDR1 MDHEN and CDR2 SYDVKM. The CDR3 region is CASSSTGNTEAFF. The DNA for the CDR3 is TGTGCCAGCAGTTCGACGGGAAACACTGAAGCTTTCTTT.

The V and J genes are TRBV5-1 and TRBJ2-3, with a possible D match to TRBD1 (6 bases). This CDR3 contains 14 residues. V gave up 2 bases and J gave up 5 bases, with 12 bases separating them. From germline, CDR1 is SGHRS and CDR2 YFSETQ. This CDR3 reads CASSFAGAGDTQYF. For the CDR3, the DNA is TGCGCCAGCAGCTTCGCAGGGGCAGGAGATACGCAGTATTTT. The whole variable domain, filled in from reference TRBV5-1 and TRBJ2-3, reads KAGVTQTPRYLIKTRGQQVTLSCSPISGHRSVSWYQQTPGQGLQFLFEYFSETQRNKGNFPGRFSGRQFSNSRSEMNVSTLELGDSALYLCASSFAGAGDTQYFGPGTRLTVL.

The rearrangement uses TRBV6-5 and TRBJ1-1; D not certain. This CDR3 region has 11 residues. In germline, CDR1 is MNHEY, CDR2 SVGAGI. Trimming stripped 6 bases from V and 2 bases from J, with 4 bases between. The CDR3 nucleotides are TGTGCCAGCAGAGACAACACTGAAGCTTTCTTT. The encoded protein is CASRDNTEAFF.

This clone was detected only a few times. This chain uses TRBV5-4 with TRBJ2-2; 7 nucleotides match TRBD1. V lost 4 bases to trimming and J lost 6 bases; unmatched junction nucleotides: 3. The CDR3 runs 13 residues. CDR1 is SGHNT and CDR2 is YYREEE in the germline V gene (reference sequence). The CDR3 DNA follows: TGTGCCAGCAGCCTCGACAGGGCCGGGGAGCTGTTTTTT. Protein: CASSLDRAGELFF.

The chain employs TRBV28 and TRBJ1-3, with 8 bases lining up with TRBD1. CDR3 size: 15 residues. Germline-derived CDR1 and CDR2 are MDHEN and SYDVKM. V lost 4 bases to trimming and J lost 4 bases; unmatched junction nucleotides: 6. The CDR3: CASSSPDRVGNTIYF. The DNA for the CDR3 is TGTGCCAGCAGTTCACCGGACAGGGTGGGAAACACCATATATTTT.

The rearrangement links TRBV6-5 to TRBJ2-7, with D possibly being TRBD2 (6 bases). This CDR3 region has 12 residues. Trimming cost V 5 bases and J 5 bases, with 10 bases left between them. Germline V gene sequence: CDR1 MNHEY, CDR2 SVGAGI. The CDR3 loop reads CASSRRGHEQYF. The DNA for the CDR3 is TGTGCCAGCAGTCGGAGGGGCCACGAGCAGTACTTC.

V is TRBV28 and J is TRBJ1-6; TRBD1 is a possible D gene (5 bases). The germline V gene has CDR1 MDHEN and CDR2 SYDVKM. The CDR3 is 16 residues long. Trimming removed 4 bases from V and 5 bases from J, with 15 bases in between. The CDR3 is CASSSLGLPHNSPLHF. CDR3 bases: TGTGCCAGCAGTTCACTGGGACTACCGCATAATTCACCCCTCCACTTT. Complete variable domain (other parts from reference TRBV28 and TRBJ1-6): DVKVTQSSRYLVKRTGEKVFLECVQDMDHENMFWYRQDPGLGLRLIYFSYDVKMKEKGDIPEGYSVSREKKERFSLILESASTNQTSMYLCASSSLGLPHNSPLHFGNGTRLTVT.

Here the CDR3 reads CASSEEGEVNQPQHF. CDR3 in DNA: TGTGCCAGCAGTGAGGAGGGGGAAGTCAATCAGCCCCAGCATTTT. V gene TRBV6-1 combines with J gene TRBJ1-5; D possibly corresponds to TRBD1 (6 bases). The length of the CDR3 is 15 residues. Germline lookup yields CDR1 MNHNS and CDR2 SASEGT. V lost 3 bases and J lost 3, with 12 bases in between.

CDR3 region: CASSFGDQPQHF. In DNA, the CDR3 is TGTGCCAGCAGTTTCGGTGATCAGCCCCAGCATTTT. The chain joins TRBV13 to TRBJ1-5; D is undetermined. This CDR3 has 12 amino acids. CDR1 PRHDT and CDR2 FYEKMQ come from the germline V gene (reference sequence). V shed 6 bases and J shed 5 bases, with 8 bases lying between them.

As for this clone: Other DNA sequences within the sample encode an identical CDR3. V usage is TRBV4-2 and J usage is TRBJ1-6; D unresolved. CDR1 LGHNA and CDR2 YNFKEQ come from the germline V gene. Trimming removed 1 base at V and 8 bases at J, with 6 bases between. The CDR3 sequence is 13 residues long. CDR3 DNA: TGTGCCAGCAGCCAAGGAGGAGATTCACCCCTCCACTTT. Encoded protein: CASSQGGDSPLHF.

V and J are TRBV28 and TRBJ2-3; 10 bases match TRBD2. The CDR3 is 14 residues long. Germline CDR1 MDHEN, CDR2 SYDVKM. V lost 6 bases to trimming and J lost 4 bases; unmatched junction nucleotides: 4. DNA of the CDR3: TGTGCCAGCAGACCTGGACTAGCGGCAGATACGCAGTATTTT. Its protein product is CASRPGLAADTQYF. Full variable domain (outside the CDR3, taken from reference TRBV28 and TRBJ2-3): DVKVTQSSRYLVKRTGEKVFLECVQDMDHENMFWYRQDPGLGLRLIYFSYDVKMKEKGDIPEGYSVSREKKERFSLILESASTNQTSMYLCASRPGLAADTQYFGPGTRLTVL.